This section outlines one TCR beta chain sequence together with its context. These data come from a study of T cells expressing NK-cell markers. This CDR3 has 14 amino acids. Germline CDR1 reads DFQATT; CDR2 reads SNEGSKA (reference sequence). Using the 5' RACE reads, TCRdb records one entry per CDR3 protein without DNA. Its table lists fewer than 200,000 distinct CDR3 sequences. The sequenced sample was blood T cells: a sorted CD56 or NKG2C T cell subset, CD4+ or CD8+ T cells, or bulk PBMC T cells (not recorded which). The origin of this receptor is a woman aged 18 to 75 in good health. The chain uses TRBV20-1 and TRBJ2-7; with no DNA, the TCRdb D assignment of TRBD1 cannot be verified. CDR3: CSADPRGQGAEQYF.